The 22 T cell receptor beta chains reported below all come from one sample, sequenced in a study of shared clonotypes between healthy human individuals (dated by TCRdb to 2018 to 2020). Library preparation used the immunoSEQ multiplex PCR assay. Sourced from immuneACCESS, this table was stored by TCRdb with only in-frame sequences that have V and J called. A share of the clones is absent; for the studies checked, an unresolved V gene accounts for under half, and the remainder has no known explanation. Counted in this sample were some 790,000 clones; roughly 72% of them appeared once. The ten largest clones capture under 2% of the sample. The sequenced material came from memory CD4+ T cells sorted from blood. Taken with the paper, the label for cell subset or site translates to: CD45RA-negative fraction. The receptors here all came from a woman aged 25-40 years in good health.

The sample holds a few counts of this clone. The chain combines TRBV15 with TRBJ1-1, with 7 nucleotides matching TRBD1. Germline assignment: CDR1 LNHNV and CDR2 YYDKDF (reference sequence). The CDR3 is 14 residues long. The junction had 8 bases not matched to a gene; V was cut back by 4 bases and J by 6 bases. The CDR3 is CATSISGGLAEAFF. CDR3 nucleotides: TGTGCCACCAGCATATCAGGGGGTCTGGCTGAAGCTTTCTTT.

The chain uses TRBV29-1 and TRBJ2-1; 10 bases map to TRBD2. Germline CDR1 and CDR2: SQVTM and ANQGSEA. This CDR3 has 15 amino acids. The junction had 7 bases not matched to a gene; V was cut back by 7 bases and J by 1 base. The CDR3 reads CSADETSGSYNEQFF. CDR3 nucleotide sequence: TGCAGCGCTGATGAGACTAGCGGGTCCTACAATGAGCAGTTCTTC.

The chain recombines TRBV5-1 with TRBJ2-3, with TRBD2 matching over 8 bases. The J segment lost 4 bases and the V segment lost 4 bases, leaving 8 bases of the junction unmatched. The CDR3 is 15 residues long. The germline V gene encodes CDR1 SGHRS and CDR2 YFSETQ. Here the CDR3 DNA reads TGCGCCAGCAGCGATTCGGGAGGGCCCCCAGATACGCAGTATTTT. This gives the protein CASSDSGGPPDTQYF.

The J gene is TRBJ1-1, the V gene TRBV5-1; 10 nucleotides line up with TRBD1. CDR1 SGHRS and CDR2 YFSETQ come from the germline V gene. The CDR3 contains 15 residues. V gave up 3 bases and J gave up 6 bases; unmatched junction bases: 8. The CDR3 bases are TGCGCCAGCAGCTCGAACCGGGACAGGGGAGCTGAAGCTTTCTTT. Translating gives CASSSNRDRGAEAFF.

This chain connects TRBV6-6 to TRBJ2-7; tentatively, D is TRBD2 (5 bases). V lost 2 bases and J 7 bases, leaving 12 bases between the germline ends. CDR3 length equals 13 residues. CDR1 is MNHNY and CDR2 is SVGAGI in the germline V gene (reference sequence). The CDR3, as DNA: TGTGCCAGCAGTTACCGATCGCCGGGGGAGCAGTACTTC. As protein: CASSYRSPGEQYF.

CDR3 nucleotide sequence: TGCGCCAGCAGCAGCGGGGGACCGAACACCGGGGAGCTGTTTTTT. Residues: CASSSGGPNTGELFF. This chain connects TRBV5-1 to TRBJ2-2; 8 bases align to TRBD2. V shed 4 bases and J 0 bases; nucleotides not matched to a gene: 2. This CDR3 contains 15 residues. Germline V gene lookup returns CDR1 SGHRS and CDR2 YFSETQ.

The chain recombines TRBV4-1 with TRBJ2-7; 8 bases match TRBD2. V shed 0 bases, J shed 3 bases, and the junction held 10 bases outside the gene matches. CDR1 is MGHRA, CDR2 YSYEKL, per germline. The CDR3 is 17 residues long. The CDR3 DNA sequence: TGCGCCAGCAGCCAAGATTATAAACTAGCGGAGATCTACGAGCAGTACTTC. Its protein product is CASSQDYKLAEIYEQYF.

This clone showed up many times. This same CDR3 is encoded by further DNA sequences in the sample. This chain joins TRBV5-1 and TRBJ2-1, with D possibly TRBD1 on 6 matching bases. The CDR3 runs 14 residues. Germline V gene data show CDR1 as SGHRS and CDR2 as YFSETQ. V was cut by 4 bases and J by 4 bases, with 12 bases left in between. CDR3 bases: TGCGCCAGCAGCCTGGGACACGGGTACAATGAGCAGTTCTTC. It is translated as CASSLGHGYNEQFF. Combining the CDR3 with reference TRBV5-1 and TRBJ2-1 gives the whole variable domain KAGVTQTPRYLIKTRGQQVTLSCSPISGHRSVSWYQQTPGQGLQFLFEYFSETQRNKGNFPGRFSGRQFSNSRSEMNVSTLELGDSALYLCASSLGHGYNEQFFGPGTRLTVL.

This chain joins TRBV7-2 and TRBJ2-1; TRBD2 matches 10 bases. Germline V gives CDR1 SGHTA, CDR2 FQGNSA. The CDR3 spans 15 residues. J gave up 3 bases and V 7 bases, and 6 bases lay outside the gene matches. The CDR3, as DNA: TGTGCCAGCACCCCTAGCGGGAGCGGCTACAATGAGCAGTTCTTC. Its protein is CASTPSGSGYNEQFF.

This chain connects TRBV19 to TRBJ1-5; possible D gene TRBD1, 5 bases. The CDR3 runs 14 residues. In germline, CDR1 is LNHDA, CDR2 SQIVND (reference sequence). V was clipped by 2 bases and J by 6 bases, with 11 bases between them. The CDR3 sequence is CASSIQGTGQPQHF. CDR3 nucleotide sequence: TGTGCCAGTAGTATACAGGGAACAGGTCAGCCCCAGCATTTT.

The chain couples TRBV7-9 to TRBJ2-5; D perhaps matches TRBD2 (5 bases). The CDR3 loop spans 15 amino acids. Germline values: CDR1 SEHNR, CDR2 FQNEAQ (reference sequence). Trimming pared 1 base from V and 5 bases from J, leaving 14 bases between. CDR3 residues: CASSLDGLGGETQYF. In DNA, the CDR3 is TGTGCCAGCAGCTTAGATGGACTGGGTGGGGAGACCCAGTACTTC.

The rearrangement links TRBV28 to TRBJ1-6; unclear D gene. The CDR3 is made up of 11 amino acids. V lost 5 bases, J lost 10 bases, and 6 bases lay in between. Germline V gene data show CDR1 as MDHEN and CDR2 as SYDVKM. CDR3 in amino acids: CASSLGSPLHF. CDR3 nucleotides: TGTGCCAGCAGTCTCGGCTCACCCCTCCACTTT.

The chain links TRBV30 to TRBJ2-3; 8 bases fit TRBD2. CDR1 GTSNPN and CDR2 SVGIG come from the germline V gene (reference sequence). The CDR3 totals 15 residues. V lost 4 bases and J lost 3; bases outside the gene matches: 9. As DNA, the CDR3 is TGTGCCTGGACACAAGTAGGCGGGAGGACAGATACGCAGTATTTT. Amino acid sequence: CAWTQVGGRTDTQYF. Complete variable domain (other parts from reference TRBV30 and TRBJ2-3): SQTIHQWPATLVQPVGSPLSLECTVEGTSNPNLYWYRQAAGRGLQLLFYSVGIGQISSEVPQNLSASRPQDRQFILSSKKLLLSDSGFYLCAWTQVGGRTDTQYFGPGTRLTVL.

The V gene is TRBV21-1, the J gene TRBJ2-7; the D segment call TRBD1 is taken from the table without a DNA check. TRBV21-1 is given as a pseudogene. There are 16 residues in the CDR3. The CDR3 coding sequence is TGTGCCAGCCCGATTCGGGTCCGGGACAGGGTCTTCGAGCAGTACTTC. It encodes CASPIRVRDRVFEQYF.

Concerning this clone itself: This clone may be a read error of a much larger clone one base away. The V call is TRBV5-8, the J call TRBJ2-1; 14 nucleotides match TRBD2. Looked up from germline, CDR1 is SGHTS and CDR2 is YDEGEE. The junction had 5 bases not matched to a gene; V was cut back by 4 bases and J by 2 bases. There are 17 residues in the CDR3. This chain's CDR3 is CASSPGLAGAAYNEQFF. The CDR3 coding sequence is TGTGCCAGCAGCCCGGGACTAGCGGGAGCGGCCTACAATGAGCAGTTCTTC. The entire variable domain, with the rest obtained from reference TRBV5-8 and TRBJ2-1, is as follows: EAGVTQSPTHLIKTRGQQATLRCSPISGHTSVYWYQQALGLGLQFLLWYDEGEERNRGNFPPRFSGRQFPNYSSELNVNALELEDSALYLCASSPGLAGAAYNEQFFGPGTRLTVL.

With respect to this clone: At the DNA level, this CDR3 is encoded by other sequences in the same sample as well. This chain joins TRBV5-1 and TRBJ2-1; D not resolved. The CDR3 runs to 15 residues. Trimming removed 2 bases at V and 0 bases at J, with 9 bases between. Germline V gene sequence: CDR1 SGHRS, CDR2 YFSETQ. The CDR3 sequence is CASSLSSSSYNEQFF. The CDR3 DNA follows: TGCGCCAGCAGCTTAAGCTCTAGCTCCTACAATGAGCAGTTCTTC.

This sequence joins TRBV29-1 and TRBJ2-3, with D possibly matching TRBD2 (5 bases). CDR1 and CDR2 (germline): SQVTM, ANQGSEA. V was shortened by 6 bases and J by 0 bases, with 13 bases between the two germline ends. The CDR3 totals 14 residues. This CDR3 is CSVSGPGSTDTQYF. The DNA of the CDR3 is TGCAGCGTCTCGGGTCCGGGAAGCACAGATACGCAGTATTTT.

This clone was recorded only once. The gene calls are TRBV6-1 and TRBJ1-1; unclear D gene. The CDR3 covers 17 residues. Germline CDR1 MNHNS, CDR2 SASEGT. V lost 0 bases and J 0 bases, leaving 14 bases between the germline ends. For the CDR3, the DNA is TGTGCCAGCAGTGAAGCGCTTGGACCACGTATGAACACTGAAGCTTTCTTT. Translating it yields CASSEALGPRMNTEAFF.

The CDR3 loop is CASISGSKNTEAFF. The DNA of the CDR3 is TGTGCCAGTATTAGCGGGAGCAAGAACACTGAAGCTTTCTTT. The rearrangement joins TRBV19 to TRBJ1-1; D unclear. V was pared by 7 bases and J by 1 base, with 13 bases between. Germline CDR1 reads LNHDA; CDR2 reads SQIVND (reference sequence). There are 14 residues in the CDR3.

The DNA of the CDR3 is TGTGCCAGCAGGGGGACAGGGGTGGCGAACACTGAAGCTTTCTTT. Amino acids: CASRGTGVANTEAFF. V is TRBV7-2 and J is TRBJ1-1; TRBD1 agrees at 10 bases. The V segment lost 6 bases and the J segment 1 base; nucleotides outside the gene matches: 5. The length of the CDR3 is 15 residues. Germline-derived CDR1 and CDR2 are SGHTA and FQGNSA.

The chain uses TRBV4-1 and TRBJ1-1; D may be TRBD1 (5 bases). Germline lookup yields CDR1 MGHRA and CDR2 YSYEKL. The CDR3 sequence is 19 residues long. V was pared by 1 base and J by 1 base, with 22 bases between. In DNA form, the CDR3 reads TGCGCCAGCAGCCAAGGTGGGACTTGGGGAGCGAAGGCGAACACTGAAGCTTTCTTT. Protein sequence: CASSQGGTWGAKANTEAFF.

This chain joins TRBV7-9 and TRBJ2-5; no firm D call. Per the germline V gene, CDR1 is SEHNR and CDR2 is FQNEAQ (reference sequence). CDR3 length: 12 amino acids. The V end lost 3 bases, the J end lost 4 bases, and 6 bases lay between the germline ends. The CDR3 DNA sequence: TGTGCCAGCAGCTTCGAACCAGAGACCCAGTACTTC. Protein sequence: CASSFEPETQYF.